The rows below give T cell receptor beta chains drawn from one sample of a study of cytomegalovirus exposure and HLA in healthy donors. The method was immunoSEQ multiplex PCR; TCRdb's version includes in-frame clones alone and lacks a portion of them. This sample has around 62,000 clones, with less than 80% found just once. Input material: PBMCs. The receptor set was obtained from a man aged 55 to 69 in good health and CMV-seropositive. CDR3s include the opening cysteine and the closing phenylalanine or tryptophan. D genes are given only for firm matches. Clone size, where shown, is once, few, many, or a class for clones that have expanded.

j_gene: TRBJ1-1; abundance: few; d_gene: -; v_gene: TRBV4-2; CDR3aa: CASSQDSKNTEAFF; CDR3nt: TGTGCCAGCAGCCAGGACAGTAAGAACACTGAAGCTTTCTTT
j_gene: TRBJ2-7; abundance: -; d_gene: TRBD1; v_gene: TRBV2; CDR3aa: CASSDSAQGAHEQYF; CDR3nt: TGTGCCAGCAGTGATTCTGCACAGGGGGCCCACGAGCAGTACTTC
j_gene: TRBJ1-4; abundance: once; d_gene: -; v_gene: TRBV6-5; CDR3aa: CASSYDTATNEKLFF; CDR3nt: TGTGCCAGCAGTTACGACACTGCAACTAATGAAAAACTGTTTTTT
j_gene: TRBJ1-2; abundance: -; d_gene: -; v_gene: TRBV4-1; CDR3aa: CASSSFIGYGYTF; CDR3nt: TGCGCCAGCTCCTCCTTTATCGGCTATGGCTACACCTTC
j_gene: TRBJ1-5; abundance: few; d_gene: -; v_gene: TRBV7-8; CDR3aa: CASSPIRFTGGEQPQHF; CDR3nt: TGTGCCAGCAGCCCGATTAGATTTACGGGGGGCGAACAGCCCCAGCATTTT
j_gene: TRBJ1-5; abundance: -; d_gene: -; v_gene: TRBV5-1; CDR3aa: CASSLGGVNQPQHF; CDR3nt: TGCGCCAGCAGCCTCGGGGGGGTCAATCAGCCCCAGCATTTT
j_gene: TRBJ2-3; abundance: few; d_gene: TRBD1; v_gene: TRBV6-1; CDR3aa: CASSAGTGDSDTQYF; CDR3nt: TGTGCCAGCAGTGCAGGGACAGGGGACTCAGATACGCAGTATTTT
j_gene: TRBJ2-1; abundance: -; d_gene: TRBD2; v_gene: TRBV15; CDR3aa: CATSRVGGGAVEQFF; CDR3nt: TGTGCCACCAGCAGAGTTGGCGGGGGGGCCGTTGAGCAGTTCTTC
j_gene: TRBJ1-4; abundance: -; d_gene: TRBD1; v_gene: TRBV6-5; CDR3aa: CASRRDSNEKLFF; CDR3nt: TGTGCCAGCAGGAGGGACAGTAATGAAAAACTGTTTTTT
j_gene: TRBJ2-7; abundance: -; d_gene: -; v_gene: TRBV19; CDR3aa: CASSIGGVPYEQYF; CDR3nt: TGTGCCAGTAGTATAGGGGGAGTCCCGTACGAGCAGTACTTC
j_gene: TRBJ1-3; abundance: -; d_gene: TRBD1; v_gene: TRBV5-1; CDR3aa: CASSVQGASGNTIYF; CDR3nt: TGCGCCAGCAGCGTACAGGGGGCGTCGGGAAACACCATATATTTT
j_gene: TRBJ1-4; abundance: -; d_gene: -; v_gene: TRBV5-8; CDR3aa: CASSLEGGEKLFF; CDR3nt: TGTGCCAGCAGCTTGGAAGGGGGAGAAAAACTGTTTTTT
j_gene: TRBJ2-5; abundance: -; d_gene: -; v_gene: TRBV2; CDR3aa: CASRYLADQETQYF; CDR3nt: TGTGCCAGCAGATATTTAGCGGACCAAGAGACCCAGTACTTC
j_gene: TRBJ1-2; abundance: few; d_gene: -; v_gene: TRBV25-1; CDR3aa: CASSDPNGQTYGYTF; CDR3nt: TGTGCCAGCAGTGACCCAAATGGACAGACTTATGGCTACACCTTC
j_gene: TRBJ2-7; abundance: -; d_gene: -; v_gene: TRBV7-9; CDR3aa: CASSFQVSYEQYF; CDR3nt: TGTGCCAGCAGCTTTCAGGTCTCCTACGAGCAGTACTTC
j_gene: TRBJ2-2; abundance: -; d_gene: -; v_gene: TRBV19; CDR3aa: CASKGQLLSNTGELFF; CDR3nt: TGTGCCAGTAAAGGACAGTTATTATCGAACACCGGGGAGCTGTTTTTT
j_gene: TRBJ2-2; abundance: -; d_gene: -; v_gene: TRBV5-1; CDR3aa: CASSFRSGSAGELFF; CDR3nt: TGCGCCAGCAGCTTCCGCTCAGGGTCGGCCGGGGAGCTGTTTTTT
j_gene: TRBJ2-7; abundance: once; d_gene: TRBD1; v_gene: TRBV5-1; CDR3aa: CASGNTGGEQYF; CDR3nt: TGCGCCAGCGGCAATACAGGGGGCGAGCAGTACTTC
j_gene: TRBJ1-2; abundance: once; d_gene: -; v_gene: TRBV5-1; CDR3aa: CASSSNTGNYGYTF; CDR3nt: TGCGCCAGCAGCTCCAATACAGGGAACTATGGCTACACCTTC
j_gene: TRBJ1-5; abundance: -; d_gene: -; v_gene: TRBV6-5; CDR3aa: CASSSQGRSNQPQHF; CDR3nt: TGTGCCAGCAGTAGTCAGGGTCGTAGCAATCAGCCCCAGCATTTT
j_gene: TRBJ2-5; abundance: -; d_gene: -; v_gene: TRBV15; CDR3aa: CATSREVGRGAETQYF; CDR3nt: TGTGCCACCAGCAGAGAAGTAGGACGGGGGGCAGAGACCCAGTACTTC
j_gene: TRBJ1-2; abundance: -; d_gene: TRBD1; v_gene: TRBV5-4; CDR3aa: CASSLGGQNYGYTF; CDR3nt: TGTGCCAGCAGCCTAGGGGGACAGAACTATGGCTACACCTTC
j_gene: TRBJ1-5; abundance: -; d_gene: -; v_gene: TRBV29-1; CDR3aa: CSVGGGPNQPQHF; CDR3nt: TGCAGCGTTGGGGGGGGCCCCAATCAGCCCCAGCATTTT
j_gene: TRBJ1-4; abundance: -; d_gene: -; v_gene: TRBV6-1; CDR3aa: CASLLRGDEKLFF; CDR3nt: TGTGCCAGCCTTCTAAGGGGTGATGAAAAACTGTTTTTT
j_gene: TRBJ2-7; abundance: -; d_gene: -; v_gene: TRBV2; CDR3aa: CASSEEPGTYEQYF; CDR3nt: TGTGCCAGCAGTGAAGAACCAGGGACCTACGAGCAGTACTTC
j_gene: TRBJ2-1; abundance: -; d_gene: -; v_gene: TRBV9; CDR3aa: CASSPSGENEQFF; CDR3nt: TGTGCCAGCAGCCCTTCAGGGGAAAATGAGCAGTTCTTC
j_gene: TRBJ1-2; abundance: -; d_gene: TRBD1; v_gene: TRBV19; CDR3aa: CASSASQGINYGYTF; CDR3nt: TGTGCCAGTAGTGCCTCACAGGGGATTAACTATGGCTACACCTTC
j_gene: TRBJ1-2; abundance: -; d_gene: -; v_gene: TRBV5-6; CDR3aa: CASSFYSQKYGYTF; CDR3nt: TGTGCCAGCAGCTTTTACAGTCAAAAGTACGGCTACACCTTC
j_gene: TRBJ1-6; abundance: -; d_gene: -; v_gene: TRBV6-1; CDR3aa: CASKLTRNSPLHF; CDR3nt: TGTGCCAGCAAGCTGACAAGAAATTCACCCCTCCACTTT
j_gene: TRBJ1-5; abundance: -; d_gene: TRBD1; v_gene: TRBV6-5; CDR3aa: CASGQGNQPQHF; CDR3nt: TGTGCCAGCGGACAGGGCAATCAGCCCCAGCATTTT
j_gene: TRBJ2-1; abundance: once; d_gene: -; v_gene: TRBV11-3; CDR3aa: CASSSGGRVDSYNEQFF; CDR3nt: TGTGCCAGCAGCTCTGGCGGAAGAGTCGACTCCTACAATGAGCAGTTCTTC
j_gene: TRBJ2-7; abundance: -; d_gene: -; v_gene: TRBV6-5; CDR3aa: CASSYSGGGTENF; CDR3nt: TGTGCCAGCAGTTACTCCGGCGGCGGGACGGAGAACTTC
j_gene: TRBJ1-3; abundance: -; d_gene: -; v_gene: TRBV11-3; CDR3aa: CASSSLGNTIYF; CDR3nt: TGTGCCAGCAGCTCCTTAGGAAACACCATATATTTT
j_gene: TRBJ2-4; abundance: -; d_gene: TRBD1; v_gene: TRBV6-6; CDR3aa: CASLTGGRGNIQYF; CDR3nt: TGTGCCAGCTTGACAGGGGGCAGGGGAAACATTCAGTACTTC
j_gene: TRBJ1-2; abundance: -; d_gene: -; v_gene: TRBV6-5; CDR3aa: CASSFRTANDNYGYTF; CDR3nt: TGTGCCAGCAGTTTCAGGACAGCCAACGATAACTATGGCTACACCTTC
j_gene: TRBJ2-2; abundance: few; d_gene: -; v_gene: TRBV10-1; CDR3aa: CASSGFGTVGELFF; CDR3nt: TGCGCCAGCAGTGGGTTCGGGACTGTCGGGGAGCTGTTTTTT
j_gene: TRBJ2-2; abundance: once; d_gene: TRBD2; v_gene: TRBV7-2; CDR3aa: CASSFGLAKAGELFF; CDR3nt: TGTGCCAGCAGCTTCGGACTAGCCAAGGCAGGGGAGCTGTTTTTT
j_gene: TRBJ2-5; abundance: -; d_gene: -; v_gene: TRBV29-1; CDR3aa: CSWRLGGFQETQYF; CDR3nt: TGCAGCTGGAGACTAGGAGGGTTTCAAGAGACCCAGTACTTC
j_gene: TRBJ2-5; abundance: -; d_gene: TRBD2; v_gene: TRBV5-1; CDR3aa: CASSLKVAGGGETQYF; CDR3nt: TGCGCCAGCAGCTTGAAAGTAGCGGGGGGGGGAGAGACCCAGTACTTC
j_gene: TRBJ2-1; abundance: few; d_gene: TRBD2; v_gene: TRBV5-1; CDR3aa: CASSRGLDYNEQFF; CDR3nt: TGCGCCAGCAGCCGAGGACTAGATTACAATGAGCAGTTCTTC
j_gene: TRBJ1-1; abundance: -; d_gene: -; v_gene: TRBV6-5; CDR3aa: CASSLIMGDEAFF; CDR3nt: TGTGCCAGCAGTTTAATAATGGGAGATGAAGCTTTCTTT
j_gene: TRBJ1-4; abundance: once; d_gene: TRBD1; v_gene: TRBV18; CDR3aa: CASSGTATNEKLFF; CDR3nt: TGTGCCAGCTCAGGGACAGCAACTAATGAAAAACTGTTTTTT
j_gene: TRBJ1-6; abundance: -; d_gene: TRBD1; v_gene: TRBV2; CDR3aa: CASSDDPTGVNSPLHF; CDR3nt: TGTGCCAGCAGTGATGATCCCACAGGGGTTAATTCACCCCTCCACTTT
j_gene: TRBJ2-3; abundance: once; d_gene: TRBD1; v_gene: TRBV10-2; CDR3aa: CASRETGGKDTQYF; CDR3nt: TGCGCCAGCAGAGAGACAGGGGGTAAAGATACGCAGTATTTT
j_gene: TRBJ2-7; abundance: -; d_gene: -; v_gene: TRBV5-1; CDR3aa: CASSLLRDTLSEQYF; CDR3nt: TGCGCCAGCAGCCTGCTCCGGGACACCCTTAGCGAGCAGTACTTC